Included here is one T cell receptor beta chain sequence, with context. Its matching antigen is unknown. TRB amplification used roughly 250 ng of peripheral blood genomic DNA. The CDR3 is made up of 16 amino acids. Germline CDR1 is MNHEY and CDR2 is SMNVEV (reference sequence). The data were obtained in a study of T cell clusters in autoimmune cytopenias. Study-level results: TRB repertoire shifts in secondary cytopenia and chronic lymphocytic leukemia mostly reflected lymphoma, not autoimmunity.

Multiplex touch-down PCR amplified TRB using TRB-A and TRB-B pools in one tube. After re-calling the multiplex PCR reads, TCRdb lists one entry per CDR3 protein, DNA absent. The sample includes about 14,000 distinct CDR3 sequences. Separately, the same data were catalogued under a study of T cell repertoires in aging, cancer and after chemotherapy. As that study records: About 9 million TCR reads made up the full dataset. Untreated cancer patients had significantly lower blood TCR diversity than age-matched healthy donors. Rebound thymic output was suggested by rising median generation probability during chemotherapy in each cancer cohort.

The V call is TRBV27, the J call TRBJ2-7; TCRdb's D call of TRBD2 is untestable without DNA. This sequence originates from a human donor in good health. Material for sequencing was peripheral blood. CDR3 loop: CASSYNPGLPPYEQYF.